Following are 17 T cell receptor beta chains from one sample sequenced in a study of T cell repertoires in cytomegalovirus infection. One entry per CDR3 protein results from TCRdb running MiXCR on the reads. The table shows around 210,000 distinct CDR3 sequences, with about 7% occurring only once. The specimen sequenced was PBMCs. These TCRs come from a human donor in good health (CMV status not recorded). Some clones in this sample may be carry-over from other donors' samples.

In DNA, the CDR3 is TGCAGCGTCCAGGTGAACAGGCTATACGAGCAGTACTTC. The encoded protein is CSVQVNRLYEQYF. This chain joins TRBV29-1 and TRBJ2-7; perhaps TRBD1 as D (5 bases). V was shortened by 6 bases and J by 4 bases, with 16 bases between the two germline ends. The CDR3 sequence is 13 residues long. Germline V gene sequence: CDR1 SQVTM, CDR2 ANQGSEA.

This clonotype was counted many times. This rearrangement joins TRBV20-1 to TRBJ2-7; perhaps D is TRBD1 or TRBD2 (5 bases each). The CDR3 consists of 14 residues. The germline V gene has CDR1 DFQATT and CDR2 SNEGSKA (reference sequence). V gave up 5 bases and J gave up 3 bases, with 17 bases separating them. CDR3 sequence reads: CSAPYRGAIYEQYF. Written as DNA, the CDR3 is TGCAGTGCTCCGTATAGAGGGGCAATCTACGAGCAGTACTTC.

This clonotype was seen many times. The V gene is TRBV7-3, the J gene TRBJ1-1; a weak D match, TRBD1 (5 bases). Germline loops: CDR1 SGHTA, CDR2 FQGTGA. Deletions cut 2 bases from V and 0 bases from J, with 10 bases between. The CDR3 is made up of 15 amino acids. The CDR3 nucleotides read TGTGCCAGCAGCTTAGGGGGGAACATGAACACTGAAGCTTTCTTT. Translated, it gives CASSLGGNMNTEAFF.

This clonotype was seen repeatedly, ten times or more. The chain links TRBV11-3 to TRBJ2-1; no reliable D call. Per germline, CDR1 SGHNT and CDR2 YENEEA. CDR3 length: 12 residues. Trimming removed 1 base from V and 6 bases from J, with 4 bases in between. CDR3 DNA sequence: TGTGCCAGCAGCTTAGCCAGCAATGAGCAGTTCTTC. This codes for CASSLASNEQFF.

This clonotype was recorded at least ten times. The rearrangement uses TRBV6-6 and TRBJ1-1, with a possible D match to TRBD1 (5 bases). The V end was cut by 1 base, the J end by 1 base, with 16 bases between. CDR1 MNHNY and CDR2 SVGAGI come from the germline V gene (reference sequence). CDR3 length equals 17 residues. The CDR3, as DNA: TGTGCCAGCAGTTACTTCGGCCGACAGTCATCGAACACTGAAGCTTTCTTT. This encodes CASSYFGRQSSNTEAFF.

This clonotype appeared a few times. In DNA, the CDR3 is TGCAGCGTTGTTTTAAACGAGGGGAATGGCTACACCTTC. It encodes CSVVLNEGNGYTF. The V and J genes are TRBV29-1 and TRBJ1-2; tentative D call: TRBD1 (5 bases). Deletions cut 4 bases from V and 6 bases from J, with 15 bases between. There are 13 residues in the CDR3. Germline values: CDR1 SQVTM, CDR2 ANQGSEA.

At least ten counts were recorded for this clonotype. The rearrangement links TRBV29-1 to TRBJ2-1; D not certain. Germline CDR1 is SQVTM and CDR2 is ANQGSEA. The length of the CDR3 is 12 residues. Trimming took 1 base from V and 8 from J, leaving 9 bases between them. The CDR3 sequence is CSVEVSVYEQFF. CDR3 in DNA: TGCAGCGTTGAAGTCAGCGTCTATGAGCAGTTCTTC.

This clonotype was counted many times. V and J are TRBV29-1 and TRBJ2-3; tentative D call: TRBD1 (6 bases). V was cut by 6 bases and J by 3 bases, with 10 bases left in between. The CDR3 contains 12 residues. CDR1 is SQVTM, CDR2 ANQGSEA, per germline. The CDR3 DNA sequence: TGCAGCGTAGACAGGTTAACAGATACGCAGTATTTT. Its protein is CSVDRLTDTQYF.

This clonotype was seen many times. The chain recombines TRBV6-5 with TRBJ2-3, with D unclear. The CDR3 contains 12 residues. Germline V CDR1 and CDR2: MNHEY, SVGAGI. V was cut by 2 bases and J by 5 bases, with 5 bases left in between. CDR3 loop: CASSYDGDTQYF. The CDR3 DNA reads as TGTGCCAGCAGTTACGACGGAGATACGCAGTATTTT.

This clonotype was counted ten times or more. This rearrangement joins TRBV19 to TRBJ2-5, with a possible D match to TRBD2 (5 bases). Trimming removed 6 bases from V and 1 base from J, with 12 bases in between. The V gene's germline CDR1 is LNHDA and CDR2 SQIVND (reference sequence). This CDR3 contains 14 residues. The CDR3 bases are TGTGCCAGTAGCGGAGGTCGGATCCAAGAGACCCAGTACTTC. It codes for CASSGGRIQETQYF.

As to this clonotype: Possible read error: a much larger clone is one base away. The chain employs TRBV3-1 and TRBJ1-3; D is undetermined. Trimming cost V 2 bases and J 0 bases, with 5 bases left between them. CDR1 is LGHDT, CDR2 YNNKEL, per germline (reference sequence). The CDR3 is 14 amino acids. This CDR3 is CASSQSSSGNTIYF. The CDR3 DNA sequence: TGTGCCAGCAGCCAAAGCAGCTCTGGAAACACCATATATTTT.

J is TRBJ1-5 and V is TRBV5-1, with D possibly TRBD1 on 6 matching bases. Trimming shortened V by 4 bases and J by 4 bases, and 15 bases separated the two germline ends. CDR3 length: 15 amino acids. Looked up from germline, CDR1 is SGHRS and CDR2 is YFSETQ. CDR3 amino acids: CASSPGTIENQPQHF. DNA for the CDR3: TGCGCCAGCAGCCCCGGGACAATTGAGAATCAGCCCCAGCATTTT.

This clonotype was recorded many times. This chain joins TRBV10-3 and TRBJ1-2, with D tentatively TRBD1 (6 bases). This CDR3 contains 13 residues. Germline CDR1 and CDR2: ENHRY and SYGVKD. V was cut by 7 bases and J by 6 bases, with 15 bases left in between. The CDR3: CAITSVAGDGYTF. The CDR3 coding sequence is TGTGCCATCACCTCTGTCGCAGGGGATGGCTACACCTTC.

This clonotype has at least ten counts. The rearrangement joins TRBV5-1 to TRBJ1-4; 7 bases map to TRBD1. The CDR3 loop spans 15 amino acids. CDR1 is SGHRS, CDR2 YFSETQ, per germline. Losses at the gene ends were 0 bases for V and 8 bases for J; bases not matched to a gene: 7. The CDR3 sequence is CASSLEGQMGEKLFF. CDR3 in DNA: TGCGCCAGCAGCTTGGAGGGACAGATGGGAGAAAAACTGTTTTTT.

The sample holds a few counts of this clonotype. V and J are TRBV28 and TRBJ2-7; 9 bases line up with TRBD1. This CDR3 contains 14 residues. Germline V gene sequence: CDR1 MDHEN, CDR2 SYDVKM. V was pared by 7 bases and J by 2 bases, with 6 bases of the junction left unmatched. In nucleotides, the CDR3 is TGTGCCAGCATCCCGCGGGACAGGGCCTACGAGCAGTACTTC. Its protein is CASIPRDRAYEQYF.

The table lists this clonotype with many counts. The gene calls are TRBV15 and TRBJ2-1; no reliable D call. CDR3 length: 11 residues. V was clipped by 0 bases and J by 12 bases, with 6 bases between them. Per germline, CDR1 LNHNV and CDR2 YYDKDF (reference sequence). In DNA form, the CDR3 reads TGTGCCACCAGCAGAGATACGGTGCAGTTCTTC. Its protein is CATSRDTVQFF.

At least ten counts were recorded for this clonotype. The genes are TRBV2 and TRBJ2-1; D gene unclear. The CDR3 spans 15 residues. V lost 0 bases, J lost 6 bases, and 12 bases lay in between. Germline V CDR1 and CDR2: SNHLY, FYNNEI. The CDR3 spells CASSEAVGKFNEQFF. The CDR3 bases are TGTGCCAGCAGTGAAGCCGTCGGCAAGTTCAATGAGCAGTTCTTC.